A selection of T cell receptor beta chains follows, all from one sample in a study of blood T cell repertoires in COVID-19. Assay used: immunoSEQ multiplex PCR; TCRdb lists only in-frame clones, some missing. Of 250,000 to 300,000 clones listed, 86% were seen once; the top ten hold around 12%. The sequenced sample was peripheral blood. These receptor sequences come from a woman aged 25 to 39 with COVID-19, enrolled during active disease. The CDR3 runs from the conserved cysteine through the conserved F or W. Each record gives: J gene, D gene, V gene, clone size, CDR3 DNA, CDR3 protein. D genes are given only for firm matches. Where a row states a size, it is once, few, many or the class of an expanded clone; other rows omit it.

j_gene: TRBJ2-5; d_gene: .; v_gene: TRBV5-6; abundance: .; CDR3nt: TGTGCCAGCAGCTTGGCCAACCGGGGGGCCGAGACCCAGTACTTC; CDR3aa: CASSLANRGAETQYF
j_gene: TRBJ1-2; d_gene: TRBD1; v_gene: TRBV7-2; abundance: .; CDR3nt: TGTGCCAGCAGCTTAGGAGGGGGGGACAGGGCCGGTGGCTACACCTTC; CDR3aa: CASSLGGGDRAGGYTF
j_gene: TRBJ2-2; d_gene: .; v_gene: TRBV6-5; abundance: .; CDR3nt: TGTGCCAGCAGTTTCCAGGTGTTTGGGGAGCTGTTTTTT; CDR3aa: CASSFQVFGELFF
j_gene: TRBJ2-7; d_gene: TRBD2; v_gene: TRBV2; abundance: .; CDR3nt: TGTGCCAGCAGTCTAGCGGGGGCGCGCTACGAGCAGTACTTC; CDR3aa: CASSLAGARYEQYF
j_gene: TRBJ2-7; d_gene: .; v_gene: TRBV7-8; abundance: .; CDR3nt: TGTGCCAGCTCCCGTCGGGGGAAGGACGAGCAGTACTTC; CDR3aa: CASSRRGKDEQYF
j_gene: TRBJ2-1; d_gene: TRBD2; v_gene: TRBV13; abundance: .; CDR3nt: TGTGCCAGCAGCTTGGGACTAGCGGGGCACAATGAGCAGTTCTTC; CDR3aa: CASSLGLAGHNEQFF
j_gene: TRBJ1-3; d_gene: .; v_gene: TRBV27; abundance: .; CDR3nt: TGTGCCAGCAGTCCCCGTCCGGCTGGAAACACCATATATTTT; CDR3aa: CASSPRPAGNTIYF
j_gene: TRBJ2-7; d_gene: TRBD1; v_gene: TRBV6-6; abundance: .; CDR3nt: TGTGCCAGCAGTAAGGGGGGGACAGGGGTATACGAGCAGTACTTC; CDR3aa: CASSKGGTGVYEQYF
j_gene: TRBJ2-5; d_gene: .; v_gene: TRBV2; abundance: .; CDR3nt: TGTGCCAGCAGTGATGGAAGGGGCCGCCAAGAGACCCAGTACTTC; CDR3aa: CASSDGRGRQETQYF
j_gene: TRBJ1-2; d_gene: TRBD1; v_gene: TRBV6-5; abundance: .; CDR3nt: TGTGCCAGCAGTCCCACAGGGGGCGGCTATGGCTACACCTTC; CDR3aa: CASSPTGGGYGYTF
j_gene: TRBJ2-7; d_gene: TRBD2; v_gene: TRBV6-4; abundance: .; CDR3nt: TGTGCCAGCAGTGACTCGTTCGGGGGGGATACGAAGCAGTACTTC; CDR3aa: CASSDSFGGDTKQYF
j_gene: TRBJ2-2; d_gene: TRBD2; v_gene: TRBV25-1; abundance: .; CDR3nt: TGTGCCAGCAGTCCCAGGACTAGCGGGGTCACCGGGGAGCTGTTTTTT; CDR3aa: CASSPRTSGVTGELFF
j_gene: TRBJ1-2; d_gene: .; v_gene: TRBV28; abundance: .; CDR3nt: TGTGCCAGCAGTTATACCCCGCCCGGTATCTATGGCTACACCTTC; CDR3aa: CASSYTPPGIYGYTF
j_gene: TRBJ2-5; d_gene: TRBD2; v_gene: TRBV4-1; abundance: .; CDR3nt: TGCGCCAGCAGCCAAGTCGGGACTAGCGGGGGGGCGTGGACCCAGTACTTC; CDR3aa: CASSQVGTSGGAWTQYF
j_gene: TRBJ2-5; d_gene: .; v_gene: TRBV6-5; abundance: .; CDR3nt: TGTGCCAGCAGGACGCTAGCCCCAGAGACCCAGTACTTC; CDR3aa: CASRTLAPETQYF
j_gene: TRBJ1-1; d_gene: .; v_gene: TRBV28; abundance: .; CDR3nt: TGTGCCAGCAGTCGGCAGGGTTTCAGGCAGGGTTTCTTT; CDR3aa: CASSRQGFRQGFF
j_gene: TRBJ1-2; d_gene: .; v_gene: TRBV6-5; abundance: .; CDR3nt: TGTGCCAGCAGTTACACACAGGCAACTAACTATGGCTACACCTTC; CDR3aa: CASSYTQATNYGYTF
j_gene: TRBJ2-3; d_gene: TRBD1; v_gene: TRBV9; abundance: once; CDR3nt: TGTGCCAGCAGCCCACCCGCAGGGGGACAGGGTCCGTATTTT; CDR3aa: CASSPPAGGQGPYF
j_gene: TRBJ2-7; d_gene: .; v_gene: TRBV7-8; abundance: .; CDR3nt: TGTGCCAGCAGCTTAGCCGGCGGAACCTACGAGCAGTACTTC; CDR3aa: CASSLAGGTYEQYF
j_gene: TRBJ1-1; d_gene: TRBD1; v_gene: TRBV7-9; abundance: .; CDR3nt: TGTGCCAGCAGCTCAGTACAGGGGGCGACTGAAGCTTTCTTT; CDR3aa: CASSSVQGATEAFF
j_gene: TRBJ1-1; d_gene: .; v_gene: TRBV19; abundance: few; CDR3nt: TGTGCCAGCACCAACGCAGGGTTTTTTGGGTTAGCTTTCTTT; CDR3aa: CASTNAGFFGLAFF
j_gene: TRBJ2-3; d_gene: .; v_gene: TRBV5-5; abundance: .; CDR3nt: TGTGCCAGCAGCTTGTTACTTCTACATACGCAGTATTTT; CDR3aa: CASSLLLLHTQYF
j_gene: TRBJ2-5; d_gene: TRBD2; v_gene: TRBV11-2; abundance: .; CDR3nt: TGTGCCAGCAGCGACTGGGCTAGCGGGGGAGAGACCCAGTACTTC; CDR3aa: CASSDWASGGETQYF
j_gene: TRBJ2-7; d_gene: .; v_gene: TRBV19; abundance: few; CDR3nt: TGTGCCACCGGGGGGCCCTACGAGCAGTACTTC; CDR3aa: CATGGPYEQYF
j_gene: TRBJ2-5; d_gene: TRBD2; v_gene: TRBV14; abundance: .; CDR3nt: TGTGCCAGCAGCCCAACCCTCCTAGCGGGGGGCAGCAAGACCCAGTACTTC; CDR3aa: CASSPTLLAGGSKTQYF
j_gene: TRBJ1-1; d_gene: TRBD1; v_gene: TRBV11-2; abundance: .; CDR3nt: TGTGCCAGCAGCCACGAACGGACAGGGCCGAAAGCTTTCTTT; CDR3aa: CASSHERTGPKAFF
j_gene: TRBJ2-7; d_gene: TRBD1; v_gene: TRBV4-1; abundance: few; CDR3nt: TGCGCCAGCAGCCAAGCAGGACAGGGAAACTTTTACGAGCAGTACTTC; CDR3aa: CASSQAGQGNFYEQYF
j_gene: TRBJ1-2; d_gene: TRBD1; v_gene: TRBV18; abundance: .; CDR3nt: TGTGCCAGCTCACCTTCCTCTAGACAGGGAGGAGACTATGGCTACACCTTC; CDR3aa: CASSPSSRQGGDYGYTF
j_gene: TRBJ1-6; d_gene: .; v_gene: TRBV6-1; abundance: .; CDR3nt: TGTGCCAGCAGTGAAGTATCAGGGGCAGCATCACCCCTCCACTTT; CDR3aa: CASSEVSGAASPLHF
j_gene: TRBJ2-5; d_gene: TRBD2; v_gene: TRBV5-1; abundance: .; CDR3nt: TGCGCCAGCAGCTTGGCCGGGACTAGCAAAGAGACCCAGTACTTC; CDR3aa: CASSLAGTSKETQYF
j_gene: TRBJ1-5; d_gene: TRBD1; v_gene: TRBV5-1; abundance: .; CDR3nt: TGCGCCAGCAGCTTGGAGGGGACAGGGGACCAGCCCCAGCATTTT; CDR3aa: CASSLEGTGDQPQHF
j_gene: TRBJ2-7; d_gene: TRBD2; v_gene: TRBV27; abundance: .; CDR3nt: TGTGCCAGCAGTTCCCTCCTAGCGGGGATTACCTACGAGCAGTACTTC; CDR3aa: CASSSLLAGITYEQYF
j_gene: TRBJ1-1; d_gene: .; v_gene: TRBV28; abundance: .; CDR3nt: TGTGCCAGCTCAGGGCGCGGCGGCACTGAAGCTTTCTTT; CDR3aa: CASSGRGGTEAFF
j_gene: TRBJ1-6; d_gene: .; v_gene: TRBV19; abundance: .; CDR3nt: TGTGCCAGTAGTTTCGGACAGATCAATTCACCCCTCCACTTT; CDR3aa: CASSFGQINSPLHF
j_gene: TRBJ2-6; d_gene: .; v_gene: TRBV6-2/TRBV6-3; abundance: once; CDR3nt: TGTGCCAGCAGTTACAGAGACTCTGGGGCCAACGTCCTGACTTTC; CDR3aa: CASSYRDSGANVLTF
j_gene: TRBJ1-2; d_gene: TRBD1; v_gene: TRBV10-3; abundance: .; CDR3nt: TGTGCCATCAGTGATTTGTTTCCGGGACAGGGGTTTCGCTACACCTTC; CDR3aa: CAISDLFPGQGFRYTF
j_gene: TRBJ2-1; d_gene: .; v_gene: TRBV21-1; abundance: .; CDR3nt: TGTGCCAGCAGCAAAGGAGACGGGGGAAACTACAATGAGCAGTTCTTC; CDR3aa: CASSKGDGGNYNEQFF
j_gene: TRBJ1-1; d_gene: TRBD1; v_gene: TRBV5-8; abundance: .; CDR3nt: TGTGCCAGCAGCACGACAGGGGGGCGCATGAACACTGAAGCTTTCTTT; CDR3aa: CASSTTGGRMNTEAFF
j_gene: TRBJ2-1; d_gene: TRBD2; v_gene: TRBV28; abundance: .; CDR3nt: TGTGCCACAGAGACCCTAGCGGGGTCCTACAATGAGCAGTTCTTC; CDR3aa: CATETLAGSYNEQFF
j_gene: TRBJ2-3; d_gene: .; v_gene: TRBV25-1; abundance: .; CDR3nt: TGTGCCAGCAGTGACACCTTTGCCGCACCGGGTACGCAGTATTTT; CDR3aa: CASSDTFAAPGTQYF
j_gene: TRBJ2-1; d_gene: TRBD2; v_gene: TRBV10-3; abundance: once; CDR3nt: TGTGCCATCAGAGCTTGGATTGCGGGGGGGCTAGCCAATGAGCAGTTCTTC; CDR3aa: CAIRAWIAGGLANEQFF
j_gene: TRBJ2-7; d_gene: TRBD1; v_gene: TRBV5-1; abundance: many; CDR3nt: TGCGCCAGCAGCCCGACGGGACAGGGGGCTCACGAGCAGTACTTC; CDR3aa: CASSPTGQGAHEQYF
j_gene: TRBJ1-2; d_gene: .; v_gene: TRBV27; abundance: .; CDR3nt: TGTGCCAGCAGTGGGGCAGGGAACTATGGCTACACCTTC; CDR3aa: CASSGAGNYGYTF
j_gene: TRBJ2-3; d_gene: .; v_gene: TRBV21-1; abundance: .; CDR3nt: TGTGCCAGCAGCAAATCTCCAGCGGGAGCCACAGATACGCAGTATTTT; CDR3aa: CASSKSPAGATDTQYF
j_gene: TRBJ2-5; d_gene: TRBD2; v_gene: TRBV5-6; abundance: .; CDR3nt: TGTGCCAGCAGCGGTTCGGGGAGGGCTCAAAAGACCCAGTACTTC; CDR3aa: CASSGSGRAQKTQYF
j_gene: TRBJ2-5; d_gene: .; v_gene: TRBV7-8; abundance: many; CDR3nt: TGTGCCAGCAGCTCTTCCCGGGGGTACGAAGAGACCCAGTACTTC; CDR3aa: CASSSSRGYEETQYF
j_gene: TRBJ1-2; d_gene: .; v_gene: TRBV29-1; abundance: once; CDR3nt: TGCAGCGCCTTAGCACCTAACTATGGCTACACCTTC; CDR3aa: CSALAPNYGYTF
j_gene: TRBJ2-5; d_gene: .; v_gene: TRBV9; abundance: .; CDR3nt: TGTGCCAGCAGCGTAGCTAGAGGTTTCCAAGAGACCCAGTACTTC; CDR3aa: CASSVARGFQETQYF
j_gene: TRBJ2-2; d_gene: .; v_gene: TRBV7-9; abundance: .; CDR3nt: TGTGCCAGCAGCTTCCAGGGGTCGAACACCGGGGAGCTGTTTTTT; CDR3aa: CASSFQGSNTGELFF
j_gene: TRBJ2-7; d_gene: .; v_gene: TRBV29-1; abundance: .; CDR3nt: TGCAGCGCCGCCGGAATGACAGGCGACCTCTACGAGCAGTACTTC; CDR3aa: CSAAGMTGDLYEQYF
j_gene: TRBJ2-7; d_gene: .; v_gene: TRBV5-5; abundance: once; CDR3nt: TGTGCCAGCAGCTTGCAGGGCCCCTACGAGCAGTACTTC; CDR3aa: CASSLQGPYEQYF
j_gene: TRBJ2-5; d_gene: TRBD1; v_gene: TRBV5-5; abundance: .; CDR3nt: TGTGCCAGCCTCCTCGCCGTGGCAGGGGGGACCCAGTACTTC; CDR3aa: CASLLAVAGGTQYF
j_gene: TRBJ2-5; d_gene: TRBD1; v_gene: TRBV7-2; abundance: .; CDR3nt: TGTGCCAGCAGCTTAATCGCGGACAGGGGATATGGGACCCAGTACTTC; CDR3aa: CASSLIADRGYGTQYF
j_gene: TRBJ2-1; d_gene: TRBD1; v_gene: TRBV14; abundance: .; CDR3nt: TGTGCCAGCAGCGTCCTTCCCCAGGGGGCCCCCTACAATGAGCAGTTCTTC; CDR3aa: CASSVLPQGAPYNEQFF
j_gene: TRBJ1-2; d_gene: TRBD1; v_gene: TRBV12-3/TRBV12-4; abundance: .; CDR3nt: TGTGCCAGCAGTCCCAGGGGGCTGTCTGGCTACACCTTC; CDR3aa: CASSPRGLSGYTF